This TCR beta chain was sequenced for a study of OX40 agonist ivuxolimab in advanced cancers. Generated by immunoSEQ multiplex PCR, the TCRdb table keeps only in-frame clones and is missing some. The table includes over 80,000 clones, approximately 89% detected once. The CDR3 runs to 18 residues. V lost 0 bases, J lost 0 bases, and 8 bases stayed unmatched. From germline, CDR1 is MNHNS and CDR2 SASEGT. The chain is built from TRBV6-1 and TRBJ2-4; 7 nucleotides agree with TRBD1. The TCR sequence derives from an adult with an advanced solid tumor such as melanoma, head and neck, liver or kidney cancer. The sample in question was CD4+ or CD8+ T cells sorted from blood, obtained in a trial of the OX40 agonist ivuxolimab. The CDR3, as DNA: TGTGCCAGCAGTGAAGCGCCCACGGGACAGATAGCCAAAAACATTCAGTACTTC. Translated: CASSEAPTGQIAKNIQYF.